The present T cell receptor (beta chain) was sequenced within a study of beta chain features in type 1 diabetes. V lost 2 bases and J lost 0, with 7 bases in between. CDR3 size: 14 residues. Germline V gives CDR1 MNHNY, CDR2 SVGAGI (reference sequence). What was sequenced were expressed TCRB transcripts, since all of the isolated RNA had been reverse transcribed. The data were produced by immunoSEQ multiplex PCR, yet TCRdb's version contains in-frame clones alone and is incomplete. The sample records under 450,000 clones, 11% to 15% being singletons. Sequenced material: naive CD4+ T cells from blood. The chain is built from TRBV6-6 and TRBJ2-5; D could derive from TRBD1 or TRBD2 (5 bases each). The TCR sequence derives from a man between 25 and 39 years old in good health. The CDR3 loop reads CASSYGTYQETQYF. The CDR3 DNA sequence: TGTGCCAGCAGTTACGGGACGTACCAAGAGACCCAGTACTTC.